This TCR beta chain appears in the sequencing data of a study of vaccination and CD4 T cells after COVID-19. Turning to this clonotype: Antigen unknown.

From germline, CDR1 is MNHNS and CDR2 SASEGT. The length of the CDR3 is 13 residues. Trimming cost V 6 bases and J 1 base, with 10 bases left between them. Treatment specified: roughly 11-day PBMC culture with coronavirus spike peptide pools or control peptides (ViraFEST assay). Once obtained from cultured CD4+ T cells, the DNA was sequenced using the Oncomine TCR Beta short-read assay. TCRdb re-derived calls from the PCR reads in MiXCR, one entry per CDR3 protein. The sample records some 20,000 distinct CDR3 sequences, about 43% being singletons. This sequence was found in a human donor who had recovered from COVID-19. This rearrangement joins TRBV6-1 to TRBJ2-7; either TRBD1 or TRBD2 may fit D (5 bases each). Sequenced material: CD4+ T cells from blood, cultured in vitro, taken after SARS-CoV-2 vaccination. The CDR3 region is CASSRGPSYEQYF. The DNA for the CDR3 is TGTGCCAGCAGCCGGGGACCATCCTACGAGCAGTACTTC.